Here is one T cell receptor (beta chain) with its context. This clonotype was recorded a few times. Its antigen remains unidentified. Per-base qualities were not stored, and no clone one base away is much larger. Trimming removed 4 bases from V and 5 bases from J; the gene matches leave 12 bases unexplained. CDR3 length: 17 amino acids, cysteine to phenylalanine. Left in the record is the CDR3 DNA by itself, 51 bases read in frame from the first base. Donors were 40 or so systemically healthy Caucasian individuals from Russia aged about 6 to 100 years. Ten milliliters of peripheral blood were drawn from each donor into EDTA-treated Vacutainer tubes. Ficoll-Paque density-gradient centrifugation was used to isolate PBMCs, with at least 7 million obtained per sample. Trizol reagent was used to extract total RNA from the PBMCs, yielding at least 6 micrograms per sample. For every donor, an aliquot of PBMCs went through flow cytometry to measure the percentages of naive CD45RAhigh/CD27high T cells.

The data stem from a study of blood T cells in healthy people across ages (dated by TCRdb to 2013 to 2016). Looking at the study overall: In model experiments, template switching captured about one uniquely barcoded TCR beta cDNA molecule for every two T cells. To avoid experimental bias, donors of different ages were randomly spread across the sequencing lanes. The donors were divided into four age groups: young (average approximately 17 years), middle-aged (approximately 42), aged (62) and long-lived (around 87). The study measured age-related changes in TCR beta repertoire diversity using deep sequencing normalized with unique cDNA molecular identifiers. Using the same blood draw, the study looked at two additional independent replicas of 1 million unique cDNA reads for two donors, one aged 18 to 30 and the other aged 80 or older.

To prepare the library, 5' RACE was applied. A second roughly 6 to 12 cycle PCR used a sample-barcoded 5' primer and a J-beta primer mix. A template-switch 5' adaptor carrying 12 random nucleotides introduced a unique molecular identifier onto each TCR beta cDNA molecule. Each sample yielded at least 3 million CDR3-containing paired-end reads. All of the RNA was converted into first-strand cDNA using the Mint cDNA synthesis kit, with a TRBC-specific oligonucleotide serving as the primer. All cDNA was treated with uracil-DNA glycosylase and then went through a first 18-cycle PCR with the universal primers M1SS and BC2_uni_R. On the study's bioinformatics: Each sample was normalized by randomly selecting 1 million high-quality reads, each carrying a distinct molecular identifier. Instead of being binned into consensus sequences, reads with shared molecular identifiers were discarded. MiTCR, with a Q25 quality threshold and the strictest error-elimination algorithm, was used for CDR3 identification, clonotype clustering and error correction. Lower-bound total TCR beta diversity was estimated with a nonparametric unseen species model using Euler transformation. Using fastp trimming at Q25 and MiXCR clonotype assembly, TCRdb reanalyzed the public sequencing data and kept in-frame beta chains. Rows are combined by CDR3 protein, so each entry shows the most common genes and DNA. What appears here as the V and J calls and clone size reflects TCRdb's work, not the paper's. Present in this sample are approximately 2,000,000 distinct CDR3 sequences, about two fifths of which were seen just once. 23% of the sample is taken by the ten largest.

The paper as a whole reports these results and caveats: The long-lived group showed more naive CD4+ T cells, fewer expanded clones and increased TCR diversity than the aged group, suggesting age selection. There was a strong correlation between observed TCR beta diversity and the percentage of naive T cells measured by flow cytometry. Because the CMV infection status of the donors was unknown, age-related changes in expanded clonotypes may potentially have been confounded. Observed TCR beta diversity per million T cells fell roughly linearly with age, and a significant reduction was already apparent by age roughly 40. Because profiling used bulk unsorted PBMCs, naive and antigen-experienced compartments could not be compared conclusively. Estimates of total diversity based on one million sequenced T cells were regarded as lower bounds and as underestimates.

This clonotype originated in a human donor in good health. The chain employs TRBV12-3 or TRBV12-4 and TRBJ2-1, with 9 bases in between that match TRBD1. The sequenced sample consisted of blood. The sequenced DNA is TGTGCCAGCAGTTCCACCCCCGGGACAGGGAAGCACAATGAGCAGTTCTTC. Its amino acids are CASSSTPGTGKHNEQFF.